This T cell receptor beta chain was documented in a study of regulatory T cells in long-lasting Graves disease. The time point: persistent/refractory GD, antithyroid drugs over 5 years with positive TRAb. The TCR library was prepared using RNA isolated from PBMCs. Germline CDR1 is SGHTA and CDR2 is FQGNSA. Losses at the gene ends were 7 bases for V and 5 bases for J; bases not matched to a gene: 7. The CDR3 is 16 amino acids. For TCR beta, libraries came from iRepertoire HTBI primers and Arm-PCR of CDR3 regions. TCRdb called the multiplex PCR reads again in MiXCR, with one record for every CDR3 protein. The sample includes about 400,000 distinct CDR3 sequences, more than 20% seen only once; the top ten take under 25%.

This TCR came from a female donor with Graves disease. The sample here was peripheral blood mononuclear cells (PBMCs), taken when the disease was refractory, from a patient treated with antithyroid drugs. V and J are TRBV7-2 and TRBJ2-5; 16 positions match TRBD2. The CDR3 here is CASTWGLAGGWETQYF. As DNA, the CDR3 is TGTGCCAGCACCTGGGGACTAGCGGGAGGGTGGGAGACCCAGTACTTC.